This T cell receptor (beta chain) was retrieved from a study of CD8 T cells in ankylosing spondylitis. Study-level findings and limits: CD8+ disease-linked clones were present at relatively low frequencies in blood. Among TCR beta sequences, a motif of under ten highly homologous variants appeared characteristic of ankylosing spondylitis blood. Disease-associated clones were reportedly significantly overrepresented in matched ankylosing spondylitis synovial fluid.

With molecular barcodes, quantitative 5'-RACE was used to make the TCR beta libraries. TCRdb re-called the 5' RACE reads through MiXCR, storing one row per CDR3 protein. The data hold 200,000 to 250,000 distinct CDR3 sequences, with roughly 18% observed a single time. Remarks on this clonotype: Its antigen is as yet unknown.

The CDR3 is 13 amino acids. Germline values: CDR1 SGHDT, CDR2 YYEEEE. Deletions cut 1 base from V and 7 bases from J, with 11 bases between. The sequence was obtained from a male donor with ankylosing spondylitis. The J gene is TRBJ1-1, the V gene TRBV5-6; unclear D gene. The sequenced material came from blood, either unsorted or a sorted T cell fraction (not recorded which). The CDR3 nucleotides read TGTGCCAGCAGCTTGCTTGCGAGGGATGAAGCTTTCTTT. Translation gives CASSLLARDEAFF.